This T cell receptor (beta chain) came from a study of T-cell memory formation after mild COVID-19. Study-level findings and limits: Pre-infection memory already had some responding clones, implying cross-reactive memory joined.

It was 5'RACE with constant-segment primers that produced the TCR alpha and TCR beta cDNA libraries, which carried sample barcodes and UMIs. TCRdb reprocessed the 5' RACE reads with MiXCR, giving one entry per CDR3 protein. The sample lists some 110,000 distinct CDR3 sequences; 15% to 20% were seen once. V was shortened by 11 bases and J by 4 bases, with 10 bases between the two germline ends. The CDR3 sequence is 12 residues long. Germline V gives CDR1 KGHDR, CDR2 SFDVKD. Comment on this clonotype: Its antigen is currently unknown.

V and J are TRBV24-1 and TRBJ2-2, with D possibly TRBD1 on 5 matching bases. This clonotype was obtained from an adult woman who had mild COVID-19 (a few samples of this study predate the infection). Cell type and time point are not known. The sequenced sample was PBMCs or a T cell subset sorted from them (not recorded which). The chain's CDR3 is CAIEGATGELFF. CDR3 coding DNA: TGTGCCATCGAAGGGGCCACCGGGGAGCTGTTTTTT.